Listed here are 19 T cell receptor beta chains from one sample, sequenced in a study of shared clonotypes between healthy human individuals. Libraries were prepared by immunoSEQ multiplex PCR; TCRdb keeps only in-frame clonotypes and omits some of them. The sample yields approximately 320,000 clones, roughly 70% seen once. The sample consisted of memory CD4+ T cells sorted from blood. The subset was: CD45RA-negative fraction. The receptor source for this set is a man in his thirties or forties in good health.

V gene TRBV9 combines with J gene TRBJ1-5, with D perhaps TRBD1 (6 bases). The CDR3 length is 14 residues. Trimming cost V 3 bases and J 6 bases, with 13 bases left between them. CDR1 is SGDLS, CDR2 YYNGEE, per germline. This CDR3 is CASSGQDYVQPQHF. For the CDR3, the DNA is TGTGCCAGCAGCGGACAGGATTACGTTCAGCCCCAGCATTTT.

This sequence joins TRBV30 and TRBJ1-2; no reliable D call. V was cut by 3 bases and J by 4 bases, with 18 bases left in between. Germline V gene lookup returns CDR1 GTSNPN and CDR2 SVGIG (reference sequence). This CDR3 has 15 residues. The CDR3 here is CAWSPPPRASYGYTF. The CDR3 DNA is TGTGCCTGGAGCCCCCCTCCCCGGGCCTCCTATGGCTACACCTTC.

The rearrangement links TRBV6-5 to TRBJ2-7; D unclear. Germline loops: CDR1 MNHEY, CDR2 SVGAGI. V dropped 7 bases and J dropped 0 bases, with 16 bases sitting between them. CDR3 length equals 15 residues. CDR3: CASMTLTGHSYEQYF. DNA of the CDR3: TGTGCCAGCATGACCTTGACGGGCCACTCCTACGAGCAGTACTTC.

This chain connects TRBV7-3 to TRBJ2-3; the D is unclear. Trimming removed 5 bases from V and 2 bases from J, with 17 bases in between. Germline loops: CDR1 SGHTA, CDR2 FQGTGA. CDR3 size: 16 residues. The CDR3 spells CASSPGSNSATDTQYF. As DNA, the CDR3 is TGTGCCAGCAGCCCCGGCTCGAATTCGGCCACAGATACGCAGTATTTT.

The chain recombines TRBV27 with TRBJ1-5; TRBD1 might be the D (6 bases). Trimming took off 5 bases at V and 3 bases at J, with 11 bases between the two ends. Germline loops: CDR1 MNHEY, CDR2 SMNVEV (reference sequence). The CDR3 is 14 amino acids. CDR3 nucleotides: TGTGCCAGCAGTAGGGGGACACACAATCAGCCCCAGCATTTT. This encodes CASSRGTHNQPQHF.

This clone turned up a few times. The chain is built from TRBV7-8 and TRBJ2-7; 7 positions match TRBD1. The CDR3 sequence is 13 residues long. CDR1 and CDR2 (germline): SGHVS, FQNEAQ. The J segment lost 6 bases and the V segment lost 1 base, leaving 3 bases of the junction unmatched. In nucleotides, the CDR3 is TGTGCCAGCAGCTTAGTCGCAGGGGGCGAGCAGTACTTC. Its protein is CASSLVAGGEQYF. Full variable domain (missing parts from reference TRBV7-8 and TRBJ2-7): GAGVSQSPRYKVAKRGQDVALRCDPISGHVSLFWYQQALGQGPEFLTYFQNEAQLDKSGLPSDRFFAERPEGSVSTLKIQRTQQEDSAVYLCASSLVAGGEQYFGPGTRLTVT.

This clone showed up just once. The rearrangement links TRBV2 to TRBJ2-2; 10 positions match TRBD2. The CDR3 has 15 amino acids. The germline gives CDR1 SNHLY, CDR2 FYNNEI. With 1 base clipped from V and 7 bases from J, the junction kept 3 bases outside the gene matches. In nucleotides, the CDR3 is TGTGCCAGCAGTGAAGTTCTAGCGGGAGTCGGGGAGCTGTTTTTT. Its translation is CASSEVLAGVGELFF.

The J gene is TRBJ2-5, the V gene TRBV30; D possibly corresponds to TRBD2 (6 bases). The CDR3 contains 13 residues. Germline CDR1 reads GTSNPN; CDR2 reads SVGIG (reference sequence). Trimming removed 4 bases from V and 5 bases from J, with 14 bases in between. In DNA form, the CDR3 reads TGTGCCTGGAAATTATCGGGGGTTGAGACCCAGTACTTC. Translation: CAWKLSGVETQYF.

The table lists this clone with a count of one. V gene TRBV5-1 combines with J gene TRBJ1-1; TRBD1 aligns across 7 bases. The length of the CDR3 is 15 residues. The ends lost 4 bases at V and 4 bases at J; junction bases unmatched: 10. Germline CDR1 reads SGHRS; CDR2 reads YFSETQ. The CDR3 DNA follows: TGCGCCAGCAGCCCTTTCCAGGGGGGAAGCACTGAAGCTTTCTTT. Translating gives CASSPFQGGSTEAFF. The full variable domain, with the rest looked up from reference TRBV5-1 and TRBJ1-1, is KAGVTQTPRYLIKTRGQQVTLSCSPISGHRSVSWYQQTPGQGLQFLFEYFSETQRNKGNFPGRFSGRQFSNSRSEMNVSTLELGDSALYLCASSPFQGGSTEAFFGQGTRLTVV.

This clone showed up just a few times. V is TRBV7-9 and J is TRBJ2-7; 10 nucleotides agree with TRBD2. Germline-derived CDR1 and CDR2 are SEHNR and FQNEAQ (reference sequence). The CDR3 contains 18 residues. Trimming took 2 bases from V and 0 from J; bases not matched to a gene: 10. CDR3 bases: TGTGCCAGCAGCTTACCCAGAACTAGCGGGATCAGCTCCTACGAGCAGTACTTC. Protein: CASSLPRTSGISSYEQYF.

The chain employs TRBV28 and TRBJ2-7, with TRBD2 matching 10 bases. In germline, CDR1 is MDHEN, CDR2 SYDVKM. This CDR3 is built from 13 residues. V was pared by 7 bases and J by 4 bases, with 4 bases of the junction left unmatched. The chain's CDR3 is CASTAGGLYEQYF. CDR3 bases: TGTGCCAGCACAGCGGGAGGGCTTTACGAGCAGTACTTC.

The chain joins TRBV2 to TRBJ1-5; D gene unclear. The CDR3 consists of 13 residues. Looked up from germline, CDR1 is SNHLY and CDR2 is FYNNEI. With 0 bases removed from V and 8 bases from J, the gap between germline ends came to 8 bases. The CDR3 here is CASSEARVEPQHF. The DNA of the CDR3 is TGTGCCAGCAGTGAAGCTAGGGTCGAGCCCCAGCATTTT.

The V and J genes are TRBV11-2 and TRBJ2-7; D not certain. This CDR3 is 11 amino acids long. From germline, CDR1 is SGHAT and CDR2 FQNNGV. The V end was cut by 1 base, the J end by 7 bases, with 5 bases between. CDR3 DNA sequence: TGTGCCAGCAGCTTAGGTGTTGAGCAGTACTTC. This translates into CASSLGVEQYF.

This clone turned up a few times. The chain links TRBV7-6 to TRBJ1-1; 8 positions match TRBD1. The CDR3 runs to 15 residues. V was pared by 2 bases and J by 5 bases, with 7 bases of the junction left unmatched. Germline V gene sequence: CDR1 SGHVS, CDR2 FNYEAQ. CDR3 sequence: CASSLHGQGATEAFF. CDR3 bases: TGTGCCAGCAGCTTACATGGACAGGGTGCAACTGAAGCTTTCTTT.

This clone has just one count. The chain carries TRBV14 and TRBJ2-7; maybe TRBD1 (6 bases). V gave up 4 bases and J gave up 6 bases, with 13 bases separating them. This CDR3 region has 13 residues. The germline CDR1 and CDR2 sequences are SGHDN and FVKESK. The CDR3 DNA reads TGTGCCAGCAGCCCAACGCACAGGGTCGAGCAGTACTTC. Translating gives CASSPTHRVEQYF.

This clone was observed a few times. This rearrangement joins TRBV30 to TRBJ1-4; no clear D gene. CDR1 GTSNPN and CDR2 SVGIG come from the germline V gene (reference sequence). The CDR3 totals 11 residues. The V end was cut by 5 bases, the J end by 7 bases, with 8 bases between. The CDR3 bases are TGTGCCTGGGCCCATGGTGAAAAACTGTTTTTT. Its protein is CAWAHGEKLFF.

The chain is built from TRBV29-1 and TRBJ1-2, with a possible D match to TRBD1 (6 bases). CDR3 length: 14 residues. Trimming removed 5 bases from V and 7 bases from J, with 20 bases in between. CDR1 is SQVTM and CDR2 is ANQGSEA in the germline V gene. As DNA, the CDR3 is TGCAGCGTTCTAGATAGGGGGGGATCGTCTGGCTACACCTTC. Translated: CSVLDRGGSSGYTF. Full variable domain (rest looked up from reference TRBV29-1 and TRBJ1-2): SAVISQKPSRDICQRGTSLTIQCQVDSQVTMMFWYRQQPGQSLTLIATANQGSEATYESGFVIDKFPISRPNLTFSTLTVSNMSPEDSSIYLCSVLDRGGSSGYTFGSGTRLTVV.

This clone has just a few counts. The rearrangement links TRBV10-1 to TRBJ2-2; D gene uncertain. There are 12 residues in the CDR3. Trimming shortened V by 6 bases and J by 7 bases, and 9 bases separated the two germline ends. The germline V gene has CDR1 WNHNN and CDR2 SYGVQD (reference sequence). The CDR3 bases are TGCGCCAGCAGGGGTGAGGTCGGGGAGCTGTTTTTT. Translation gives CASRGEVGELFF.

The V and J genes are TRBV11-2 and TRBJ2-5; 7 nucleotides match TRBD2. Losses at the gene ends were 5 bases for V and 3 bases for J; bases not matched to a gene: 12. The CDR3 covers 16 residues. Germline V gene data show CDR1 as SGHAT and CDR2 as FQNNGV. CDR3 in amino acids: CASSLKAGTWEETQYF. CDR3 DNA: TGTGCCAGCAGCCTCAAAGCGGGGACCTGGGAAGAGACCCAGTACTTC.